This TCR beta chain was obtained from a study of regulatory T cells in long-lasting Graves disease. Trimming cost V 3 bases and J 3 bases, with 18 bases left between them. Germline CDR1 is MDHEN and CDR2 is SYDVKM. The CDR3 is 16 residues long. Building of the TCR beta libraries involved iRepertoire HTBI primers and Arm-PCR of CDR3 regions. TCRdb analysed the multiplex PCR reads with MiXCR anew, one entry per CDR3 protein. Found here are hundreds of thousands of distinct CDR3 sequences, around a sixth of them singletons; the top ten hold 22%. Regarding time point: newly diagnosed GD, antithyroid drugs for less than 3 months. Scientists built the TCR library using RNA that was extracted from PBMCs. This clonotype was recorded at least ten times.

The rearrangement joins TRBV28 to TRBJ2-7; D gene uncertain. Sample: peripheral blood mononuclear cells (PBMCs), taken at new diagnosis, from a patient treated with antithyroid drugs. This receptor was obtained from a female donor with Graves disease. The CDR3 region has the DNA TGTGCCAGCAGTTTCCGGTACGGGTCCCCCTACTACGAGCAGTACTTC. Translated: CASSFRYGSPYYEQYF.